This T cell receptor beta chain was obtained from a study of control samples from healthy donors and cancer patients. Assay: immunoSEQ multiplex PCR; the TCRdb copy retains only in-frame clones and omits some. The sample has about 180,000 clones; 85% to 90% are singletons. The count of this clone is one. Sequencing input: blood. This receptor was taken from a woman in her forties or fifties in good health.

The CDR3 reads CASSWGTEAFF. As DNA, the CDR3 is TGTGCCAGCAGTTGGGGGACTGAAGCTTTCTTT. The rearrangement joins TRBV28 to TRBJ1-1; TRBD1 is a possible D gene (5 bases). This CDR3 is built from 11 residues. From germline, CDR1 is MDHEN and CDR2 SYDVKM. Trimming left V 4 bases short and J 5 bases short, with 5 bases between.